This T cell receptor beta chain came from a study of T cell repertoires in aging, cancer and after chemotherapy. About the study: Roughly 8.8 million TCR reads made up the full dataset.

This clonotype was counted only a few times. What it binds is not known. The template was genomic DNA from peripheral blood, not RNA. The study, taken as a whole, reports: Untreated cancer patients had significantly lower blood TCR diversity than age-matched healthy donors.

Multiplex touch-down PCR with TRB-A/B primers amplified rearranged V-D-J TRB sequences. TCRdb fed the multiplex PCR reads into MiXCR, producing one record per CDR3 protein. The sample contains about 8,700 distinct CDR3 sequences, 45% to 55% of which appear only once. Sequences were obtained from blood. This clonotype was obtained from a human donor in good health.

This CDR3 reads CAWSPDRSLFF. As DNA, the CDR3 is TGTGCCTGGAGTCCCGACAGGTCCCTGTTCTTC. The V and J genes are TRBV30 and TRBJ2-1, with D tentatively TRBD1 (6 bases). In germline, CDR1 is GTSNPN, CDR2 SVGIG (reference sequence). With 2 bases removed from V and 15 bases from J, the gap between germline ends came to 14 bases. This CDR3 has 11 residues.